This paragraph reports one T cell receptor beta chain. This clonotype was seen ten or more times. No cognate antigen has been identified for it. The record has no base qualities; no much larger clone is one base away. This specimen comes from a study of T-cell reconstitution after alpha-beta-depleted transplantation in children (dated by TCRdb to between 2015 and 2016). Study-level background: The study quantitatively tracked T-cell immune reconstitution after TCRalphabeta/CD19-depleted allogeneic hematopoietic cell transplantation in children using TCR repertoire profiling.

The V end loses 2 bases and the J end loses 5 bases, and a stretch of 19 bases separates them. The CDR3 starts with the cysteine, ends with the phenylalanine, and has 16 residues. The kept DNA is CDR3 alone, 48 bases in frame from the first base. CDR1 is given as SGHKS and CDR2 as YYEKEE, both from the germline V gene (reference sequence). Library preparation used PCR. Sequenced using an Illumina HiSeq 2500. TCR library preparation used molecular barcoding, with unique molecular identifiers applied to normalize quantification of the TCRbeta repertoire. The raw public data were reprocessed by TCRdb itself: fastp quality trimming at Q25, MiXCR clonotype calling, in-frame beta chains only. Each record represents a unique CDR3 protein, reported with the most common genes and DNA among its rows. For this sample there are 200,000 to 300,000 distinct CDR3 sequences; approximately 12% appear just once. The biggest ten clones account for roughly 2.6% of the sample.

Material: PBMCs from the stem cell graft donor, obtained from the stem cell graft. This clonotype originated in a human donor who donated a stem cell graft to a child with acute lymphoblastic leukemia. The rearrangement combines TRBV5-5 with TRBJ2-5, with the D gene not confidently named. The CDR3 amino acid sequence is: CASSFFAATLWETQYF. The nucleotide sequence reads as follows: TGTGCCAGCAGCTTCTTCGCGGCCACGCTTTGGGAGACCCAGTACTTC.